The next 8 T cell receptor beta chains were all read from a single sample in a study of spatial heterogeneity in lung cancer. Each CDR3 protein is one row after TCRdb ran MiXCR on the 5' RACE reads. Of about 50,000 distinct CDR3 sequences listed, approximately 7.6% are singletons. The sample's time point: sample taken at primary tumor resection. Unsorted whole RNA samples from tumor, nontumor lung or frozen PBMC were sequenced. Sequencing used PBMCs, obtained at surgery. These TCRs come from a female donor with early-stage non-small cell lung cancer.

This clonotype has a handful of counts. The chain carries TRBV7-7 and TRBJ2-7; D is possibly TRBD1 or TRBD2 (5 bases each). This CDR3 contains 13 residues. CDR1 and CDR2 (germline): SSHAT, FNYEAQ (reference sequence). V was shortened by 4 bases and J by 7 bases, with 14 bases between the two germline ends. The CDR3 region is CASSSSQWGEQYF. In DNA, the CDR3 is TGTGCCAGCAGCTCATCACAGTGGGGGGAGCAGTACTTC.

This clonotype was observed many times. This chain connects TRBV19 to TRBJ1-2; D possibly corresponds to TRBD1 (6 bases). CDR1 and CDR2 from the germline V gene are LNHDA and SQIVND (reference sequence). The CDR3 is 14 residues long. Trimming pared 5 bases from V and 7 bases from J, leaving 17 bases between. The DNA of the CDR3 is TGTGCCAGTAGTCCATCGACAGGATGGGGTGGCTACACCTTC. This translates into CASSPSTGWGGYTF.

In its sample, this clonotype was seen a few times. This chain joins TRBV20-1 and TRBJ2-7, with D possibly matching TRBD2 (5 bases). V lost 4 bases and J lost 6, with 13 bases in between. The germline CDR1 and CDR2 sequences are DFQATT and SNEGSKA (reference sequence). The CDR3 is 12 residues long. CDR3 bases: TGCAGTGCTACGGACTCGCCCCTCGAGCAGTACTTC. It is translated as CSATDSPLEQYF.

This clonotype was detected many times. The chain is built from TRBV19 and TRBJ2-1; 9 bases are a match to TRBD2. Germline values: CDR1 LNHDA, CDR2 SQIVND (reference sequence). The CDR3 runs to 15 residues. V lost 7 bases, J lost 7 bases, and 11 bases stayed unmatched. The CDR3 sequence is CASTTLGGGANEQFF. The CDR3 coding sequence is TGTGCCAGTACCACCCTCGGCGGGGGGGCGAATGAGCAGTTCTTC.

This clonotype came up many times. The CDR3 sequence is CASSVGVAHNEQFF. CDR3 sequence (DNA): TGTGCCAGCAGCGTAGGAGTAGCGCACAATGAGCAGTTCTTC. The J gene is TRBJ2-1, the V gene TRBV9; maybe TRBD2 (5 bases). Germline values: CDR1 SGDLS, CDR2 YYNGEE. This CDR3 spans 14 amino acids. Trimming took 0 bases from V and 5 from J, leaving 9 bases between them.

This clonotype has ten or more counts. The V gene is TRBV11-2, the J gene TRBJ1-5; no definite D call. The CDR3 is made up of 15 amino acids. Between the trimmed V and J ends, which lost 5 bases and 2 bases, there was a span of 13 bases. Germline CDR1 reads SGHAT; CDR2 reads FQNNGV. As DNA, the CDR3 is TGTGCCAGCAGCCTCGATTGGTCTGGCAATCAGCCCCAGCATTTT. It codes for CASSLDWSGNQPQHF.

This clonotype was found many times. The rearrangement uses TRBV12-3 or TRBV12-4 and TRBJ2-2; D may correspond to TRBD1 or TRBD2 (5 bases each). This CDR3 contains 15 residues. Between the trimmed V and J ends, which lost 11 bases and 7 bases, there was a span of 23 bases. CDR3 in DNA: TGTGCCTCGAATAAGGGACGAGGGTTTGGCGGGGAGCTGTTTTTT. This gives the protein CASNKGRGFGGELFF.

This clonotype appeared many times. V gene TRBV20-1 combines with J gene TRBJ2-1; weak D call: TRBD2 (5 bases). Germline assignment: CDR1 DFQATT and CDR2 SNEGSKA (reference sequence). Between the trimmed V and J ends, which lost 3 bases and 0 bases, there was a span of 12 bases. The CDR3 contains 15 residues. The CDR3 protein is CSASRTAGSYNEQFF. CDR3 coding DNA: TGCAGTGCTAGCCGGACTGCCGGCTCCTACAATGAGCAGTTCTTC.